The 17 T cell receptor beta chains reported below all come from one sample, sequenced in a study of tumor-infiltrating lymphocytes in primary liver carcinoma. From roughly 500 ng total RNA, TCR beta cDNA was generated with a primer in the constant region. Library construction for TCR beta comprised three nested multiplex PCR rounds performed with slightly modified ARM-PCR. Both of the initial two PCR rounds ran for 10 cycles and employed TRBV1-TRBV30 forward primers alongside a C-beta reverse primer. TCRdb passed the multiplex PCR reads through MiXCR, listing each CDR3 protein once. This table holds about 92,000 distinct CDR3 sequences, approximately 72% found once. Total RNA and DNA came together from around 18-30 mg of bulk tissue without cell sorting. The specimen was tumor-adjacent normal liver tissue. The origin of the receptors is a man in his forties with primary liver carcinoma and hepatitis B virus infection.

This sequence joins TRBV28 and TRBJ2-7, with D perhaps TRBD2 (6 bases). V was cut by 4 bases and J by 2 bases, with 12 bases left in between. The CDR3 extends over 14 amino acids. Germline V gene sequence: CDR1 MDHEN, CDR2 SYDVKM. The CDR3 bases are TGTGCCAGCAGTTCCCCAGGCGGGGCCTACGAGCAGTACTTC. It codes for CASSSPGGAYEQYF.

Concerning this clonotype: A read error may produce the germline difference seen at one junction end. The rearrangement uses TRBV10-1 and TRBJ2-3, with 9 nucleotides matching TRBD1. The CDR3 length is 15 residues. Germline loops: CDR1 WNHNN, CDR2 SYGVQD (reference sequence). CDR3 protein: CTSSVTGTGTDTQYF. CDR3 coding DNA: TGTACCAGCAGTGTAACCGGGACAGGGACCGATACGCAGTATTTT.

Comment on this clonotype: The junction departs from the called germline gene at one end, perhaps through a read error. This chain joins TRBV4-1 and TRBJ2-2; possibly TRBD1 for D (6 bases). Germline-derived CDR1 and CDR2 are MGHRA and YSYEKL. This CDR3 region has 18 residues. CDR3 in DNA: TGCGTCAGCAGCCAACCTTCCTCCGGGACATGGAAGGTCGGGGAGCTGTTTTTT. Its translation: CVSSQPSSGTWKVGELFF.

To note about this clonotype: One junction end does not reproduce the germline sequence, and a read error may be involved. The chain combines TRBV13 with TRBJ2-3, with D uncertain. Germline V gene lookup returns CDR1 PRHDT and CDR2 FYEKMQ (reference sequence). This CDR3 has 14 amino acids. CDR3 in amino acids: CASNLGLDLDTQYF. The DNA for the CDR3 is TGTGCCAGCAACTTAGGCCTAGATCTCGATACGCAGTATTTT.

This clonotype was detected many times. This sequence joins TRBV6-1 and TRBJ1-5; no definite D call. This CDR3 region has 13 residues. Trimming shortened V by 2 bases and J by 5 bases, and 7 bases separated the two germline ends. Germline CDR1 is MNHNS and CDR2 is SASEGT. In nucleotides, the CDR3 is TGTGCCAGCAGTGAACACAGATATCAGCCCCAGCATTTT. Its translation: CASSEHRYQPQHF.

In its sample, this clonotype was seen many times. The chain has TRBV6-1 and TRBJ2-7; no firm D call. The V gene's germline CDR1 is MNHNS and CDR2 SASEGT. V dropped 6 bases and J dropped 0 bases, with 9 bases sitting between them. The CDR3 totals 13 residues. The CDR3 loop is CASRMQDSYEQYF. In DNA, the CDR3 is TGTGCCAGCAGAATGCAGGACTCCTACGAGCAGTACTTC.

V and J are TRBV30 and TRBJ2-5; 7 positions match TRBD2. The V gene end was trimmed by 4 bases and the J gene end by 9 bases; junction bases not matched to a gene: 5. The CDR3 sequence is 11 residues long. Per germline, CDR1 GTSNPN and CDR2 SVGIG (reference sequence). The CDR3 protein is CAWNSAGAQYF. CDR3 in DNA: TGTGCCTGGAACAGTGCGGGGGCCCAGTACTTC.

Remarks on this clonotype: One base away lies a much larger clone, so this may be a sequencing read error. V gene TRBV14 combines with J gene TRBJ2-1; D ambiguous. The CDR3 contains 11 residues. V lost 4 bases, J lost 8 bases, and 6 bases lay in between. Germline V gene sequence: CDR1 SGHDN, CDR2 FVKESK. DNA for the CDR3: TGTGCCAGCAGCCTCCTCCATGAGCAGTTCTTC. Protein sequence: CASSLLHEQFF.

On this clonotype: A much larger clone differs by one base, so this may be a read error. The chain links TRBV29-1 to TRBJ1-1, with no clear D. The CDR3 sequence is 11 residues long. Germline-derived CDR1 and CDR2 are SQVTM and ANQGSEA. Written as DNA, the CDR3 is TGCATCGTCGCTCTAGATAAGGGAGCTTTCTTT. This codes for CIVALDKGAFF.

The table lists this clonotype with a count of one. The genes are TRBV20-1 and TRBJ1-2; D perhaps matches TRBD1 (5 bases). CDR3 length: 12 residues. Per germline, CDR1 DFQATT and CDR2 SNEGSKA (reference sequence). The V gene lost 3 bases and the J gene lost 4 bases, with 9 bases spanning the gap. The CDR3 loop is CSARRQIYGYTF. The DNA for the CDR3 is TGCAGTGCTAGGCGACAGATCTATGGCTACACCTTC.

A note on this clonotype: This may arise from a read error, as a much more abundant clone is one base away. V usage is TRBV28 and J usage is TRBJ2-1; perhaps TRBD2 as D (5 bases). CDR3 length: 12 residues. Deletions cut 4 bases from V and 16 bases from J, with 17 bases between. Germline V gene lookup returns CDR1 MDHEN and CDR2 SYDVKM. CDR3 protein: CASSSAVLAHFF. The CDR3 DNA sequence: TGTGCCAGCAGTTCAGCGGTTTTGGCGCACTTCTTC.

This clonotype was seen ten or more times. The genes are TRBV6-1 and TRBJ1-2, with D maybe TRBD1 (5 bases). Germline CDR1 reads MNHNS; CDR2 reads SASEGT. V gave up 8 bases and J gave up 2 bases, with 9 bases separating them. There are 12 residues in the CDR3. CDR3 DNA sequence: TGTGCCAGCGGCAGGGTGAACTATGGCTACACCTTC. Translated: CASGRVNYGYTF.

In this sample, this clonotype turned up many times. The rearrangement joins TRBV12-3 or TRBV12-4 to TRBJ2-3; TRBD1 agrees at 7 bases. This CDR3 has 12 residues. Trimming removed 8 bases from V and 1 base from J; junction bases left unmatched: 0. CDR3 bases: TGTGCCAGCGGGACAGGCACAGATACGCAGTATTTT. Its protein product is CASGTGTDTQYF.

Points on this clonotype: This sequence may be a read error, since a much larger clone differs from it by one base. The chain combines TRBV30 with TRBJ1-2, with D perhaps TRBD1 (5 bases). The germline V gene encodes CDR1 GTSNPN and CDR2 SVGIG (reference sequence). CDR3 length: 12 amino acids. The chain's CDR3 is CAAQGSNYSYTF. The CDR3 bases are TGTGCCGCTCAGGGCAGTAACTATAGCTACACCTTC.

The sample holds one count of this clonotype. J is TRBJ2-7 and V is TRBV7-9, with D possibly TRBD2 on 6 matching bases. The CDR3 runs to 18 residues. Germline values: CDR1 SEHNR, CDR2 FQNEAQ (reference sequence). V was shortened by 5 bases and J by 7 bases, with 30 bases between the two germline ends. CDR3: CASSPTPKIGSTDYEQYF. In DNA form, the CDR3 reads TGTGCCAGCAGCCCCACTCCCAAAATAGGGTCCACGGACTATGAGCAGTACTTC.

A note on this clonotype: Since a much larger clone is just one base distant, this may be a read error. CDR3 in DNA: TGTGCCAGCAGCCATGGGGACGGAAGGATACAAGAGACCCAGTACTTC. Amino acid sequence: CASSHGDGRIQETQYF. The V and J genes are TRBV7-9 and TRBJ2-5; D may match TRBD1 or TRBD2 (5 bases each). The V and J ends lost 5 bases and 2 bases respectively, with 18 bases between them. The CDR3 is 16 residues long. CDR1 and CDR2 from the germline V gene are SEHNR and FQNEAQ (reference sequence).

This clonotype was observed once. The chain combines TRBV20-1 with TRBJ2-5, with a possible D match to TRBD1 (6 bases). The CDR3 sequence is 12 residues long. Trimming took 3 bases from V and 7 from J, leaving 12 bases between them. CDR1 is DFQATT, CDR2 SNEGSKA, per germline (reference sequence). The CDR3 sequence is CSASGGKGTQYF. The CDR3 DNA reads as TGCAGTGCTAGTGGGGGCAAAGGGACCCAGTACTTC.